The following is a T cell receptor beta chain sequence with its context. Its antigen is unidentified. The record originates from a study of T cell repertoires in cytomegalovirus infection. About the study: An indication of both CMV infection and matching HLA type came from public TCR beta signatures.

Study-wide findings and caveats: Cumulative frequency (of public TCR beta family members) identified carriers of CMV plus the relevant HLA.

The CDR3 has 11 amino acids. Germline CDR1 reads SGHVS; CDR2 reads FNYEAQ. Trimming cost V 8 bases and J 5 bases, with 9 bases left between them. TCRdb reprocessed the reads with MiXCR, giving one entry per CDR3 protein. Here the sample spans hundreds of thousands of distinct CDR3 sequences, 25% to 40% being singletons. The receptor was derived from a human donor in good health (CMV status not recorded). Some clones in this sample may be carry-over from other donors' samples. The rearrangement joins TRBV7-6 to TRBJ1-2; no definite D call. The sample in question was cultured CD8+ T cells from PBMCs, obtained from culture after CMV antigen stimulation. CDR3 loop: CASGPAYGYTF. The DNA of the CDR3 is TGTGCCAGCGGACCGGCTTATGGCTACACCTTC.